Following are 26 T cell receptor beta chains from one sample sequenced in a study of cytotoxic CD8 clonotypes in ibrutinib-treated CLL. The repertoire was sequenced with immunoSEQ multiplex PCR; TCRdb's copy has only in-frame clones and lacks some. The sample consists of around 140,000 clones, about 80% of them appearing once. This specimen consisted of PBMCs, obtained after 24 months of ibrutinib treatment. These receptors all stem from a human donor with chronic lymphocytic leukemia.

The chain joins TRBV18 to TRBJ1-2; 10 nucleotides match TRBD1. Germline V gene lookup returns CDR1 KGHSH and CDR2 LQKENI. J was trimmed by 8 bases and V by 2 bases; bases with no gene match: 14. The CDR3 spans 17 residues. The CDR3, as DNA: TGTGCCAGCTCACCATCGACCGGGACAGGGGTTGGACGCGGCTACACCTTC. Amino acid sequence: CASSPSTGTGVGRGYTF.

The chain carries TRBV6-5 and TRBJ2-3; 8 nucleotides match TRBD1. In germline, CDR1 is MNHEY, CDR2 SVGAGI. There are 16 residues in the CDR3. J lost 0 bases, V lost 2 bases, and 4 bases had no gene match. The CDR3 region is CASSYGTGTSTDTQYF. The CDR3 DNA sequence: TGTGCCAGCAGTTACGGGACAGGAACAAGCACAGATACGCAGTATTTT.

The chain is built from TRBV6-5 and TRBJ2-5; no clear D gene. Trimming stripped 10 bases from V and 2 bases from J, with 14 bases between. Germline CDR1 MNHEY, CDR2 SVGAGI. The CDR3 runs to 13 residues. CDR3 loop: CATHGRNQETQYF. CDR3 in DNA: TGTGCCACCCATGGCAGGAATCAAGAGACCCAGTACTTC.

The chain links TRBV7-9 to TRBJ1-1; TRBD1 is a possible D gene (5 bases). CDR1 and CDR2 (germline): SEHNR, FQNEAQ (reference sequence). This CDR3 contains 15 residues. Trimming stripped 5 bases from V and 1 base from J, with 14 bases between. The CDR3 here is CASSPSRGENTEAFF. DNA for the CDR3: TGTGCCAGCAGCCCCTCGCGGGGGGAGAACACTGAAGCTTTCTTT. Full variable domain (missing parts from reference TRBV7-9 and TRBJ1-1): DTGVSQNPRHKITKRGQNVTFRCDPISEHNRLYWYRQTLGQGPEFLTYFQNEAQLEKSRLLSDRFSAERPKGSFSTLEIQRTEQGDSAMYLCASSPSRGENTEAFFGQGTRLTVV.

V and J are TRBV6-5 and TRBJ1-3; D may be TRBD1 (5 bases). V lost 6 bases and J lost 4, with 10 bases in between. The germline V gene encodes CDR1 MNHEY and CDR2 SVGAGI. CDR3 length: 13 residues. The CDR3 region is CASSRDAGNTIYF. In DNA, the CDR3 is TGTGCCAGCAGCCGGGACGCCGGAAACACCATATATTTT.

The chain has TRBV5-1 and TRBJ1-1; a weak D match, TRBD1 (6 bases). Germline CDR1 SGHRS, CDR2 YFSETQ. The V end was cut by 1 base, the J end by 3 bases, with 10 bases between. CDR3 length equals 14 residues. The CDR3: CASSLQGSYTEAFF. The CDR3 coding sequence is TGCGCCAGCAGCTTGCAGGGGAGTTACACTGAAGCTTTCTTT.

This clone was detected a few times. This chain uses TRBV6-5 with TRBJ2-2; the D gene could be TRBD1 or TRBD2 (5 bases each). V lost 2 bases and J lost 6, with 13 bases in between. The CDR3 sequence is 15 residues long. Germline assignment: CDR1 MNHEY and CDR2 SVGAGI. The CDR3 spells CASSYGGAWAGELFF. For the CDR3, the DNA is TGTGCCAGCAGTTACGGGGGAGCCTGGGCCGGGGAGCTGTTTTTT.

This chain links TRBV11-2 with TRBJ2-2; 12 bases agree with TRBD2. Germline CDR1 and CDR2: SGHAT and FQNNGV. The V segment lost 4 bases and the J segment 5 bases; nucleotides outside the gene matches: 5. The CDR3 contains 16 residues. The CDR3: CASSSWTSGDTGELFF. Here the CDR3 DNA reads TGTGCCAGCAGCTCTTGGACTAGCGGGGATACCGGGGAGCTGTTTTTT. The full variable domain, with the rest looked up from reference TRBV11-2 and TRBJ2-2, is EAGVAQSPRYKIIEKRQSVAFWCNPISGHATLYWYQQILGQGPKLLIQFQNNGVVDDSQLPKDRFSAERLKGVDSTLKIQPAKLEDSAVYLCASSSWTSGDTGELFFGEGSRLTVL.

The V and J genes are TRBV23-1 and TRBJ1-1; D unclear. TRBV23-1 is an ORF for which the function is uncertain. The V and J ends lost 4 bases and 1 base respectively, with 4 bases between them. This CDR3 is built from 12 residues. The CDR3 region has the DNA TGCGCCAGCAGTCCACAGAACACTGAAGCTTTCTTT. Amino acid sequence: CASSPQNTEAFF.

Of note for this clone: The same CDR3 can be traced to other DNA sequences in this sample. V gene TRBV28 combines with J gene TRBJ2-7; maybe TRBD2 (5 bases). The CDR3 is made up of 12 amino acids. Trimming removed 5 bases at V and 6 bases at J, with 11 bases between. Germline-derived CDR1 and CDR2 are MDHEN and SYDVKM. CDR3 sequence: CASSPRAGEQYF. The CDR3 DNA is TGTGCCAGCAGTCCCCGGGCGGGCGAGCAGTACTTC.

This rearrangement joins TRBV7-9 to TRBJ2-7; possibly TRBD1 for D (7 bases). CDR3 size: 15 residues. Germline V lookup: CDR1 SEHNR, CDR2 FQNEAQ (reference sequence). Trimming took 3 bases from V and 2 from J, leaving 14 bases between them. CDR3 protein: CASSLEGQFPYEQYF. CDR3 in DNA: TGTGCCAGCAGCTTGGAGGGACAGTTCCCCTACGAGCAGTACTTC.

The chain has TRBV5-1 and TRBJ1-5; D gene unclear. The CDR3 has 15 residues. The germline V gene has CDR1 SGHRS and CDR2 YFSETQ. V was cut by 0 bases and J by 3 bases, with 10 bases left in between. CDR3 sequence (DNA): TGCGCCAGCAGCTTGGTGGGCGGGGACAATCAGCCCCAGCATTTT. It translates to CASSLVGGDNQPQHF.

The V and J genes are TRBV7-2 and TRBJ2-3, with 7 positions matching TRBD1. The CDR3 is 16 residues long. After removal of 3 bases from V and 2 bases from J, the junction contained 8 bases not matched to a gene. Germline CDR1 SGHTA, CDR2 FQGNSA. The CDR3 region has the DNA TGTGCCAGCAGCTTCAGGGGGAGCGGAGTCACAGATACGCAGTATTTT. It is translated as CASSFRGSGVTDTQYF.

The V and J genes are TRBV19 and TRBJ2-1, with a tentative D call TRBD2 (6 bases). The length of the CDR3 is 14 residues. Trimming removed 11 bases from V and 6 bases from J, with 20 bases in between. Germline V gene sequence: CDR1 LNHDA, CDR2 SQIVND (reference sequence). Here the CDR3 DNA reads TGTGCCTCCGCAGGGAGGTCGGCAATCAATGAGCAGTTCTTC. Its protein product is CASAGRSAINEQFF.

This clone showed up just once. The rearrangement uses TRBV7-2 and TRBJ1-6; 7 bases are shared with TRBD1. This CDR3 is 16 amino acids long. Germline V gene lookup returns CDR1 SGHTA and CDR2 FQGNSA. V dropped 5 bases and J dropped 5; count of bases not matched to a gene: 9. The CDR3 region is CASSPQGGGNNSPLHF. The CDR3 region has the DNA TGTGCCAGCAGCCCCCAGGGGGGCGGGAATAATTCACCCCTCCACTTT.

The chain has TRBV7-2 and TRBJ2-7; TRBD2 aligns across 11 bases. V lost 5 bases and J lost 4; bases outside the gene matches: 7. This CDR3 contains 15 residues. Germline loops: CDR1 SGHTA, CDR2 FQGNSA. CDR3 DNA: TGTGCCAGCAGCAAGGGGGCTAGCGGGAGGTACGAGCAGTACTTC. Encoded protein: CASSKGASGRYEQYF.

The chain has TRBV5-1 and TRBJ2-5; TRBD2 matches 10 bases. Losses at the gene ends were 0 bases for V and 4 bases for J; bases not matched to a gene: 6. Looked up from germline, CDR1 is SGHRS and CDR2 is YFSETQ. The CDR3 contains 16 residues. CDR3 amino acids: CASSLGLAGDGETQYF. The CDR3 nucleotides read TGCGCCAGCAGCTTGGGGCTAGCGGGAGATGGAGAGACCCAGTACTTC. The complete variable domain, with remaining parts taken from reference TRBV5-1 and TRBJ2-5, reads KAGVTQTPRYLIKTRGQQVTLSCSPISGHRSVSWYQQTPGQGLQFLFEYFSETQRNKGNFPGRFSGRQFSNSRSEMNVSTLELGDSALYLCASSLGLAGDGETQYFGPGTRLLVL.

The chain uses TRBV9 and TRBJ2-7, with D possibly being TRBD1 (7 bases). The germline V gene has CDR1 SGDLS and CDR2 YYNGEE. The CDR3 is 16 amino acids. V lost 0 bases and J lost 2, with 15 bases in between. CDR3 nucleotides: TGTGCCAGCAGCGTAGGAGGACAGGCGGGACCCTACGAGCAGTACTTC. Translation: CASSVGGQAGPYEQYF.

CDR3: CASSSRGLNTEAFF. CDR3 DNA sequence: TGTGCCAGCAGTTCCAGGGGGCTTAACACTGAAGCTTTCTTT. V and J are TRBV6-6 and TRBJ1-1; TRBD1 matches at 8 bases. The CDR3 runs to 14 residues. V shed 4 bases and J 2 bases; nucleotides not matched to a gene: 3. Germline V lookup: CDR1 MNHNY, CDR2 SVGAGI (reference sequence).

This chain links TRBV4-2 with TRBJ1-6; D is undetermined. Germline V gene data show CDR1 as LGHNA and CDR2 as YNFKEQ. Trimming pared 0 bases from V and 4 bases from J, leaving 7 bases between. The CDR3 length is 15 residues. The CDR3 DNA follows: TGTGCCAGCAGCCAAGAAGGCCAATATAATTCACCCCTCCACTTT. This encodes CASSQEGQYNSPLHF.

The rearrangement uses TRBV7-2 and TRBJ2-5, with 9 bases lining up with TRBD2. Germline assignment: CDR1 SGHTA and CDR2 FQGNSA. The CDR3 covers 13 residues. The ends lost 4 bases at V and 9 bases at J; junction bases unmatched: 6. In DNA form, the CDR3 reads TGTGCCAGCAGCTCGACTAGCGGCGCGGCCCAGTACTTC. Protein sequence: CASSSTSGAAQYF.

V usage is TRBV5-1 and J usage is TRBJ1-1; 10 bases fit TRBD1. J was trimmed by 4 bases and V by 0 bases; bases with no gene match: 3. This CDR3 region has 15 residues. Germline CDR1 and CDR2: SGHRS and YFSETQ. CDR3 nucleotides: TGCGCCAGCAGCTTGGACCGGACAGGGGGCACTGAAGCTTTCTTT. Amino acids: CASSLDRTGGTEAFF. Full variable domain (outside the CDR3, taken from reference TRBV5-1 and TRBJ1-1): KAGVTQTPRYLIKTRGQQVTLSCSPISGHRSVSWYQQTPGQGLQFLFEYFSETQRNKGNFPGRFSGRQFSNSRSEMNVSTLELGDSALYLCASSLDRTGGTEAFFGQGTRLTVV.

The rearrangement uses TRBV30 and TRBJ1-2; no clear D. V lost 2 bases to trimming and J lost 4 bases, with 11 bases between them. This CDR3 is 13 amino acids long. Germline CDR1 and CDR2: GTSNPN and SVGIG (reference sequence). CDR3 amino acids: CAWSPGDPYGYTF. The CDR3 nucleotides read TGTGCCTGGAGTCCCGGGGATCCCTATGGCTACACCTTC.

V is TRBV18 and J is TRBJ2-3; weak D call: TRBD2 (6 bases). This CDR3 comprises 17 residues. The germline V and J ends were trimmed by 2 bases and 0 bases, with 15 bases remaining between them. Looked up from germline, CDR1 is KGHSH and CDR2 is LQKENI. The DNA for the CDR3 is TGTGCCAGCTCACCAGTTTTGCTAGCGTCTAGCACAGATACGCAGTATTTT. Translation gives CASSPVLLASSTDTQYF.

The J gene is TRBJ1-1, the V gene TRBV11-1; D remains ambiguous. The CDR3 loop spans 16 amino acids. In germline, CDR1 is SGHAT, CDR2 FQDESV (reference sequence). With 4 bases removed from V and 9 bases from J, the gap between germline ends came to 24 bases. The CDR3 sequence: CASSSDPGQRLEKAFF. DNA of the CDR3: TGTGCCAGCAGCTCCGACCCCGGGCAGCGGTTGGAGAAAGCTTTCTTT.

This chain uses TRBV5-1 with TRBJ1-2, with TRBD1 matching 7 bases. The CDR3 extends over 14 amino acids. CDR1 is SGHRS and CDR2 is YFSETQ in the germline V gene. With 4 bases clipped from V and 3 bases from J, the junction kept 6 bases outside the gene matches. Here the CDR3 DNA reads TGCGCCAGCAGCCCAGGGGGTTTTGACTATGGCTACACCTTC. Encoded protein: CASSPGGFDYGYTF.